The rows below give T cell receptor beta chains drawn from one sample of a study of blood T cell repertoires in COVID-19. TCRdb keeps only in-frame clones here, not all; method: immunoSEQ multiplex PCR. This sample has around 200,000 clones, with around 85% found just once. Sequences were obtained from peripheral blood. The receptors derive from a human donor in a cohort sampled during active COVID-19. Both conserved end residues are part of each CDR3. The D gene is left open where the match is weak. Expanded clones are given a class, and other clones once, few, many or no size at all.

J | length | D | size | V | DNA | CDR3
TRBJ2-6 | 17 | TRBD1 | - | TRBV5-1 | TGCGCCAGCAGCTCCTCGGGACAGACCTCTGGGGCCAACGTCCTGACTTTC | CASSSSGQTSGANVLTF
TRBJ1-1 | 11 | - | - | TRBV20-1 | TGCAGTACGGGAGGGAGCACTGAAGCTTTCTTT | CSTGGSTEAFF
TRBJ1-1 | 14 | - | once | TRBV6-5 | TGTGCCAGCAGTTACCACGCCGGACATTTTGAAGCTTTCTTT | CASSYHAGHFEAFF
TRBJ2-7 | 14 | TRBD2 | - | TRBV27 | TGTGCCAGCAGACCTAGCGGGAGGGTCTACGAGCAGTACTTC | CASRPSGRVYEQYF
TRBJ2-3 | 12 | TRBD2 | - | TRBV27 | TGTGCCAGCAGTTTTGGACTAGCGGCGCAGTATTTT | CASSFGLAAQYF
TRBJ1-1 | 12 | - | once | TRBV2 | TGTGCCAGCAGAGACTGGAACACTGAAGCTTTCTTT | CASRDWNTEAFF
TRBJ1-1 | 16 | TRBD1 | - | TRBV5-1 | TGCGCCAGCAGCTTGTTCCAGGGGGGCATGAACACTGAAGCTTTCTTT | CASSLFQGGMNTEAFF
TRBJ1-1 | 13 | - | - | TRBV18 | TGTGCCAGCTCAGCACAAGCGAACACTGAAGCTTTCTTT | CASSAQANTEAFF
TRBJ1-5 | 13 | - | - | TRBV18 | TGTGCCAGCTCTGGGGGCGGCAATCAGCCCCAGCATTTT | CASSGGGNQPQHF
TRBJ1-1 | 16 | TRBD1 | - | TRBV13 | TGTGCCAGCACCGGGACAGGGGGCAAGAAGAACACTGAAGCTTTCTTT | CASTGTGGKKNTEAFF
TRBJ1-6 | 16 | - | - | TRBV19 | TGTGCCAGTAGTCCACCGGACATGGGGGGTAATTCACCCCTCCACTTT | CASSPPDMGGNSPLHF
TRBJ2-7 | 14 | TRBD2 | - | TRBV9 | TGTGCCAGCAGCGGGGGACTAGCGGGCTACGAGCAGTACTTC | CASSGGLAGYEQYF
TRBJ2-1 | 18 | TRBD2 | - | TRBV18 | TGTGCCAGCTCACCACCGGGGCTAGCGGGAGGGACACACAATGAGCAGTTCTTC | CASSPPGLAGGTHNEQFF
TRBJ1-1 | 17 | - | - | TRBV18 | TGTGCCAGCTCACGGGGGGACGGAGGGGTTCTGAACACTGAAGCTTTCTTT | CASSRGDGGVLNTEAFF
TRBJ1-2 | 12 | - | - | TRBV28 | TGTGCCAGCAATATTGGGGCCTATGGCTACACCTTC | CASNIGAYGYTF
TRBJ2-3 | 16 | - | - | TRBV28 | TGTGCCAGCAGTTTATCCGGGGGTTGGGGCACAGATACGCAGTATTTT | CASSLSGGWGTDTQYF
TRBJ2-1 | 17 | TRBD2 | - | TRBV5-4 | TGTGCCATCTCCCGAGGACTAGCGGAAAGCTCCTACAATGAGCAGTTCTTC | CAISRGLAESSYNEQFF
TRBJ2-1 | 12 | - | - | TRBV27 | TGTGCCAGCAGTTCAGGGGGGCTAGAGCAGTTCTTC | CASSSGGLEQFF
TRBJ2-1 | 15 | - | - | TRBV9 | TGTGCCAGCAGCGTAGCCCCGGGGGTGGGGAATGAGCAGTTCTTC | CASSVAPGVGNEQFF
TRBJ1-3 | 16 | - | - | TRBV10-3 | TGTGCCATCAGGGAGGGGGGGGTCCACTCTGGAAACACCATATATTTT | CAIREGGVHSGNTIYF
TRBJ1-5 | 16 | TRBD1 | once | TRBV7-2 | TGTGCCAGCAGCCCGCGGACAGGGGGAGGAGGAGGGCCCCAGCATTTT | CASSPRTGGGGGPQHF
TRBJ2-3 | 13 | - | - | TRBV5-1 | TGCGCCAGCAGCTTAGATTATAGGACAGAGCAGTATTTT | CASSLDYRTEQYF
TRBJ2-3 | 15 | TRBD2 | - | TRBV5-1 | TGCGCCAGCAGCTTGGGCGGGAGGGACACAGATACGCAGTATTTT | CASSLGGRDTDTQYF
TRBJ2-1 | 16 | TRBD1 | - | TRBV5-1 | TGCGCCAGCAGCGAAAGACCGGGACAGGAGTACAATGAGCAGTTCTTC | CASSERPGQEYNEQFF
TRBJ2-7 | 16 | TRBD2 | - | TRBV7-9 | TGTGCCAGCAGCAAGGGGACTAGCGGAAACTCCTACGAGCAGTACTTC | CASSKGTSGNSYEQYF
TRBJ1-2 | 14 | TRBD1 | - | TRBV4-1 | TGCGCCAGCAGCCCAACAGGGGCCTACTATGGCTACACCTTC | CASSPTGAYYGYTF
TRBJ2-6 | 17 | - | - | TRBV4-2 | TGTGCCAGCAGCCGGGGGGGCCCCCCCTCTGGGGCCAACGTCCTGACTTTC | CASSRGGPPSGANVLTF
TRBJ2-2 | 15 | - | - | TRBV7-9 | TGTGCCAGCAGCTTAGGATCAGGGGACACCGGGGAGCTGTTTTTT | CASSLGSGDTGELFF
TRBJ2-5 | 14 | - | once | TRBV5-1 | TGCGCCAGCAGCTCCGGGTCCTCACGGGAGACCCAGTACTTC | CASSSGSSRETQYF
TRBJ2-1 | 16 | TRBD1 | - | TRBV13 | TGTGCCAGCAGCTTAAGACAGGGGTTTTCCTACAATGAGCAGTTCTTC | CASSLRQGFSYNEQFF
TRBJ1-2 | 14 | TRBD1 | - | TRBV28 | TGTGCCAGCATCGTGAGGACAGGGGCCTATGGCTACACCTTC | CASIVRTGAYGYTF
TRBJ2-7 | 15 | TRBD1 | - | TRBV5-1 | TGCGCCAGCAGCTTGGCACAGGGGATTCGGGACGAGCAGTACTTC | CASSLAQGIRDEQYF
TRBJ2-7 | 17 | TRBD1 | - | TRBV18 | TGTGCCAGCTCACCACCGACATGGGACAGCCAAACCTACGAGCAGTACTTC | CASSPPTWDSQTYEQYF
TRBJ2-7 | 15 | TRBD2 | - | TRBV6-5 | TGTGCCAGCACCGCCCTTAGCGGGAGGCTGTACGAGCAGTACTTC | CASTALSGRLYEQYF
TRBJ2-7 | 14 | - | once | TRBV28 | TGTGCCAGCAGTACCCCAGGCGGGAAATTGGGGCAGTACTTC | CASSTPGGKLGQYF